The 17 T cell receptor beta chains below were found in one sample sequenced in a study of T cell repertoires in cytomegalovirus infection. TCRdb passed the reads through MiXCR, listing each CDR3 protein once. The table records 640,000 or so distinct CDR3 sequences, 33% of them present only once. What these receptors recognize is not known. Sequenced here: cultured PBMCs, sampled from culture after CMV antigen stimulation. The receptors shown here come from a human donor in good health (CMV status not recorded). Some clones in this sample may be carry-over from other donors' samples.

This chain joins TRBV15 and TRBJ1-5, with unresolved D. CDR1 LNHNV and CDR2 YYDKDF come from the germline V gene (reference sequence). CDR3 length equals 15 residues. The V end was cut by 0 bases, the J end by 3 bases, with 9 bases between. The CDR3 protein is CATSRDLGSNQPQHF. For the CDR3, the DNA is TGTGCCACCAGCAGAGATTTAGGGTCCAATCAGCCCCAGCATTTT.

This clonotype was observed at least ten times. The chain recombines TRBV7-2 with TRBJ1-1, with D perhaps TRBD1 (6 bases). Trimming stripped 6 bases from V and 7 bases from J, with 21 bases between. Germline V gene sequence: CDR1 SGHTA, CDR2 FQGNSA. CDR3 length: 15 residues. Written as DNA, the CDR3 is TGTGCCAGCAGTCCCACCCTACAGGGCCCCCGTGAAGCTTTCTTT. Encoded protein: CASSPTLQGPREAFF. Filled out from reference TRBV7-2 and TRBJ1-1, the complete variable domain reads GAGVSQSPSNKVTEKGKDVELRCDPISGHTALYWYRQSLGQGLEFLIYFQGNSAPDKSGLPSDRFSAERTGGSVSTLTIQRTQQEDSAVYLCASSPTLQGPREAFFGQGTRLTVV.

In its sample, this clonotype was seen a few times. CDR3 protein: CASSLGGSNNEQFF. The CDR3 DNA sequence: TGTGCCAGCAGTTTAGGCGGGAGTAACAATGAGCAGTTCTTC. The chain combines TRBV12-3 or TRBV12-4 with TRBJ2-1; 7 positions agree with TRBD2. V dropped 1 base and J dropped 5; count of bases not matched to a gene: 2. The CDR3 is made up of 14 amino acids.

This clonotype was picked up a small number of times. The chain employs TRBV19 and TRBJ2-7, with a tentative D call TRBD2 (6 bases). CDR1 is LNHDA, CDR2 SQIVND, per germline (reference sequence). The CDR3 consists of 14 residues. V was clipped by 6 bases and J by 0 bases, with 12 bases between them. The CDR3 protein is CASSRAGSSYEQYF. The CDR3, as DNA: TGTGCCAGTAGCCGGGCGGGGAGCTCCTACGAGCAGTACTTC. Together with reference TRBV19 and TRBJ2-7, the CDR3 gives the full variable domain: DGGITQSPKYLFRKEGQNVTLSCEQNLNHDAMYWYRQDPGQGLRLIYYSQIVNDFQKGDIAEGYSVSREKKESFPLTVTSAQKNPTAFYLCASSRAGSSYEQYFGPGTRLTVT.

The table lists this clonotype with many counts. V and J are TRBV7-2 and TRBJ2-3; 14 bases are a match to TRBD2. The CDR3 loop spans 15 amino acids. Germline CDR1 reads SGHTA; CDR2 reads FQGNSA. Germline trimming cut 4 bases from V and 12 bases from J; bases unmatched to any gene: 9. CDR3 DNA sequence: TGTGCCAGCAGCTCCACCGGGACTAGCGGGAGACACCAGTATTTT. Translated: CASSSTGTSGRHQYF.

In this sample, this clonotype turned up a few times. The chain combines TRBV19 with TRBJ2-4; possibly TRBD2 for D (5 bases). The CDR3 totals 15 residues. The V gene's germline CDR1 is LNHDA and CDR2 SQIVND (reference sequence). The germline V and J ends were trimmed by 6 bases and 1 base, with 13 bases remaining between them. CDR3 in DNA: TGTGCCAGTAGCTCAACCCGGGGTGCCAAAAACATTCAGTACTTC. Amino acid sequence: CASSSTRGAKNIQYF.

This clonotype was recorded a few times. The V and J genes are TRBV5-4 and TRBJ2-1, with TRBD2 as a possible D gene (6 bases). This CDR3 is built from 15 residues. V lost 2 bases and J 3 bases, leaving 12 bases between the germline ends. CDR1 and CDR2 from the germline V gene are SGHNT and YYREEE (reference sequence). CDR3 coding DNA: TGTGCCAGCAGCTTCGTCCGCGGGGACTACAATGAGCAGTTCTTC. Protein product: CASSFVRGDYNEQFF.

This clonotype occurred a few times. The rearrangement links TRBV27 to TRBJ1-5; the match to TRBD1 covers 9 bases. Trimming removed 3 bases from V and 3 bases from J; junction bases left unmatched: 12. From germline, CDR1 is MNHEY and CDR2 SMNVEV (reference sequence). CDR3 size: 18 residues. The CDR3 nucleotides read TGTGCCAGCAGTTTTACCGCCGGGACAGGGACCCCCAATCAGCCCCAGCATTTT. Translated, it gives CASSFTAGTGTPNQPQHF.

As concerns this clonotype: Mismatch with germline at one junction end may stem from a read error. CDR3 nucleotide sequence: TGTGCCAGCTCTGCACGTTCTTATAGCAATAAGCCCCAGCATTTT. This translates into CASSARSYSNKPQHF. The rearrangement uses TRBV5-6 and TRBJ1-5; D uncertain. Per germline, CDR1 SGHDT and CDR2 YYEEEE. CDR3 length: 15 residues.

The chain employs TRBV6-1 and TRBJ1-2; D is undetermined. This CDR3 is built from 16 residues. V gave up 5 bases and J gave up 5 bases, with 21 bases separating them. CDR1 is MNHNS, CDR2 SASEGT, per germline. CDR3: CASSQPGSAVPYGYTF. CDR3 nucleotide sequence: TGTGCCAGCAGTCAGCCAGGAAGCGCGGTACCTTATGGCTACACCTTC.

The chain recombines TRBV20-1 with TRBJ2-2; no firm D call. The V gene's germline CDR1 is DFQATT and CDR2 SNEGSKA (reference sequence). Trimming removed 6 bases from V and 1 base from J, with 15 bases in between. This CDR3 spans 15 amino acids. For the CDR3, the DNA is TGCAGTGCCACCGGTCCCACTGGGAACACCGGGGAGCTGTTTTTT. This codes for CSATGPTGNTGELFF.

This chain uses TRBV4-3 with TRBJ2-1, with 8 bases lining up with TRBD2. Germline CDR1 reads LGHNA; CDR2 reads YSLEER. The CDR3 loop spans 17 amino acids. Trimming cost V 2 bases and J 3 bases; bases outside gene matches: 9. In nucleotides, the CDR3 is TGCGCCAGCAGCCAACGAAAAGCGGGAGCCTACTACAATGAGCAGTTCTTC. Translating it yields CASSQRKAGAYYNEQFF.

This clonotype was counted between two and nine times. The chain joins TRBV6-2 or TRBV6-3 to TRBJ1-1; D unresolved. This CDR3 is built from 15 residues. The germline gives CDR1 MNHEY, CDR2 SVGEGT. V was trimmed by 10 bases and J by 2 bases, leaving 20 bases between them. The CDR3 loop is CATHTTSATNTEAFF. As DNA, the CDR3 is TGTGCCACCCATACTACGAGTGCAACAAACACTGAAGCTTTCTTT.

The chain carries TRBV14 and TRBJ1-4; D gene uncertain. This CDR3 spans 14 amino acids. Trimming took 4 bases from V and 8 from J, leaving 14 bases between them. Germline V gives CDR1 SGHDN, CDR2 FVKESK. The CDR3 reads CASSLQGIEEKLFF. For the CDR3, the DNA is TGTGCCAGCAGCCTTCAAGGGATTGAGGAAAAACTGTTTTTT.

The V and J genes are TRBV6-1 and TRBJ2-1; 9 nucleotides agree with TRBD1. V lost 2 bases and J lost 8; bases outside the gene matches: 10. The V gene's germline CDR1 is MNHNS and CDR2 SASEGT. The CDR3 is made up of 16 amino acids. The CDR3: CASSEFPGQGLYEQFF. CDR3 coding DNA: TGTGCCAGCAGTGAATTCCCGGGACAGGGTTTGTATGAGCAGTTCTTC.

This clonotype has a handful of counts. The gene calls are TRBV20-1 and TRBJ1-2; tentative D call: TRBD1 (5 bases). CDR1 and CDR2 from the germline V gene are DFQATT and SNEGSKA (reference sequence). V was trimmed by 1 base and J by 8 bases, leaving 11 bases between them. The CDR3 has 12 amino acids. This CDR3 is CSARGGPAGYTF. The CDR3 coding sequence is TGCAGTGCTAGAGGGGGCCCTGCGGGCTACACCTTC.

The chain is built from TRBV11-2 and TRBJ1-4; weak D call: TRBD1 (5 bases). CDR1 is SGHAT and CDR2 is FQNNGV in the germline V gene. With 5 bases removed from V and 11 bases from J, the gap between germline ends came to 18 bases. The CDR3 totals 14 residues. CDR3 region: CASSPGRVLGKLFF. In DNA form, the CDR3 reads TGTGCCAGCAGCCCGGGCAGGGTTTTGGGGAAACTGTTTTTT.